This T cell receptor beta chain was sequenced during a study of post-analysis software for immune sequencing data (dated by TCRdb to between 2014 and 2017). General notes on the study: The recorded disease courses included relapsing-remitting, secondary progressive and progressive-relapsing multiple sclerosis, and some patients had no subtype annotation. The multiple sclerosis patient repertoires were compared with 11 previously published healthy control repertoires from donors aged about 6 to 26 years. A subset of samples was prepared in parallel using single-end sample barcoding, then pooled and co-amplified after Illumina adapter ligation. Summary of the overall study and its limitations: Four to six TRBV segments, including TRBV5-6, TRBV5-1 and TRBV20-1, were significantly more frequent in patients than controls. The control group was slightly older than the multiple sclerosis patient group. Compared with controls, multiple sclerosis patients had significantly lower normalized Chao1 diversity, a finding suggesting substantial peripheral T-cell clonal expansion. Strong co-clustering of samples prepared in the same batch was shown by direct clustering with F measure, prompting a batch-effect correction.

A word on this clonotype: Its specific antigen is unknown. No much larger clonotype is one base removed from it; base qualities were not supplied.

To demonstrate the VDJtools post-analysis software, the study profiled TCR beta repertoires from the peripheral blood of about 13 young patients with multiple sclerosis. Multiple sclerosis patients were children and adolescents aged about 6 to 15 years. The library was built by means of PCR. The sequencer was an Illumina HiSeq 2500. To reduce PCR and sequencing biases, unique molecular identifiers were built into the TCR beta cDNA libraries. Approximately 500,000 cDNA molecules were obtained per 1 to 10 million input T cells, so each molecule approximated one T cell. The patient libraries were prepared and sequenced with the same protocol used for the earlier healthy control dataset. Within a given batch, samples were prepared together, multiplexed and sequenced on the same HiSeq lane. The paper's data handling went like this. Raw barcoded reads were processed with MIGEC, and single-read molecular identifier groups were discarded before consensus assembly and CDR3 extraction. Clonotype tables were post-analysed with VDJtools, normalizing diversity by down-sampling all datasets to the smallest sample size. Repertoire overlap clustering matched CDR3 amino acid but not nucleotide sequences to correct batch-related cross-sample contamination. Through fastp at Q25 and MiXCR, TCRdb rebuilt clones from the public reads, retaining in-frame beta chains. CDR3 protein sequences are deduplicated, and each keeps its most common genes and DNA. V and J calls and clone size were set by TCRdb, not the authors. The table for this sample lists around 260,000 distinct CDR3 sequences; approximately 34% of them were counted only once. The ten largest clones add up to 4% to 5.5% of the sample.

Sequences MNHNY (CDR1) and SVGAGI (CDR2) are obtained from the germline V gene (reference sequence). Taken from cysteine to phenylalanine, the CDR3 has 13 residues. CDR3 DNA only is kept here, 39 bases in frame from base 1. The sequenced sample consisted of blood. The sequence came from a girl between 10 and 17 years old with multiple sclerosis. Recombination joined TRBV6-6 with TRBJ2-5, and TRBD1 may be the D gene, going by 5 matching bases. The J call may be mistaken, given a closer DNA end match to TRBJ2-7. The CDR3 has the sequence CASSYTGPYEQYF. The DNA is TGTGCCAGCAGTTACACAGGCCCCTACGAGCAGTACTTC.